The source of this TCR beta chain is a study of shared clonotypes between healthy human individuals. Turning to the study itself: The study enrolled a couple of women and a few men aged 18 to 49.

With respect to this clone: Antigen unknown. In the same sample, other DNA sequences code for this CDR3.

Study-wide findings and caveats: The donor pool, a small one, limited the genetic and exposure-history diversity represented.

CD45RO-negative cells were positively selected for CCR7, leaving out terminally differentiated effector memory CD45RA+ cells. Trimming left V 3 bases short and J 8 bases short, with 14 bases between. The CDR3 loop spans 14 amino acids. Germline-derived CDR1 and CDR2 are SGDLS and YYNGEE. Assay: immunoSEQ multiplex PCR; the TCRdb copy retains only in-frame clones and omits some. The table lists about 2.2 million clones, just over 90% of them singletons. The chain carries TRBV9 and TRBJ1-4, with D perhaps TRBD1 (5 bases). The TCR originated in a man aged 18 to 35 in good health. Some clones in this sample may be carry-over from other donors' samples. The sample was naive CD8+ T cells from PBMCs. This CDR3 is CASSASGGSEKLFF. CDR3 sequence (DNA): TGTGCCAGCAGCGCCTCCGGGGGATCGGAAAAACTGTTTTTT. The full variable domain, with the rest looked up from reference TRBV9 and TRBJ1-4, is DSGVTQTPKHLITATGQRVTLRCSPRSGDLSVYWYQQSLDQGLQFLIQYYNGEERAKGNILERFSAQQFPDLHSELNLSSLELGDSALYFCASSASGGSEKLFFGSGTQLSVL.